This T cell receptor (beta chain) was obtained from a study of blood T cell repertoires in COVID-19. Across the whole study: Samples taken during acute and convalescent COVID-19 were collected in the United States, Italy and Spain. The cDNA or gDNA used as material had been derived from T cells, B-cell-depleted T cells, or PBMCs.

The V end was cut by 0 bases, the J end by 5 bases, with 11 bases between. Germline values: CDR1 PRHDT, CDR2 FYEKMQ (reference sequence). This CDR3 contains 14 residues. TCRdb keeps only in-frame clones here, not all; method: immunoSEQ multiplex PCR. The sample lists about 250,000 clones; about 80% were seen once. The sequencing input was peripheral blood. The sequence derives from a man in his fifties with active or convalescent COVID-19. This rearrangement joins TRBV13 to TRBJ2-7, with D tentatively TRBD1 (5 bases). CDR3 amino acids: CASSLGLGRDEQYF. The CDR3 coding sequence is TGTGCCAGCAGCTTAGGCCTAGGCAGGGACGAGCAGTACTTC.